Following are 21 T cell receptor beta chains from one sample sequenced in a study of cytomegalovirus exposure and HLA in healthy donors. The protocol was immunoSEQ multiplex PCR, while the TCRdb copy is restricted to in-frame clones and leaves out a portion. Counted here are fewer than 200,000 clones, 86% occurring once; the ten biggest clones make up 2% to 3%. Sequences were obtained from PBMCs. These receptors all come from a man between 18 and 35 years old in good health and CMV-seropositive.

V is TRBV25-1 and J is TRBJ2-1; 10 bases map to TRBD2. The CDR3 covers 18 residues. V shed 6 bases, J shed 6 bases, and the junction held 17 bases outside the gene matches. Germline V gene data show CDR1 as MGHDK and CDR2 as SYGVNS. The CDR3 DNA reads TGTGCCAGCAGGGAACGAAGGTATGGAGCGGGAGGGCCCAATGAGCAGTTCTTC. Protein sequence: CASRERRYGAGGPNEQFF.

The genes are TRBV6-6 and TRBJ2-7, with 9 bases matching TRBD2. Germline V gene sequence: CDR1 MNHNY, CDR2 SVGAGI (reference sequence). J gave up 0 bases and V 2 bases, and 5 bases lay outside the gene matches. The CDR3 has 16 amino acids. In nucleotides, the CDR3 is TGTGCCAGCAGTTACGCAGCGACTAGCGGCTCCTACGAGCAGTACTTC. Protein product: CASSYAATSGSYEQYF.

The chain joins TRBV11-2 to TRBJ2-7, with 9 bases matching TRBD1. Trimming removed 4 bases from V and 2 bases from J; junction bases left unmatched: 6. The CDR3 length is 15 residues. Germline CDR1 is SGHAT and CDR2 is FQNNGV. CDR3 coding DNA: TGTGCCAGCAGCTGGGGGACAGGGAGCCCCTACGAGCAGTACTTC. Residues: CASSWGTGSPYEQYF.

The chain links TRBV7-8 to TRBJ2-5, with 8 bases aligning to TRBD2. The trim removed 3 bases at V and 4 bases at J, leaving 7 bases unmatched. CDR1 is SGHVS and CDR2 is FQNEAQ in the germline V gene. The CDR3 is 15 residues long. The CDR3, as DNA: TGTGCCAGCAGCTTCTTGGCGGGGGGAGGAGAGACCCAGTACTTC. Translation gives CASSFLAGGGETQYF.

This rearrangement joins TRBV7-2 to TRBJ1-5; no clear D gene. V gave up 3 bases and J gave up 6 bases, with 6 bases separating them. Per the germline V gene, CDR1 is SGHTA and CDR2 is FQGNSA. The CDR3 totals 12 residues. CDR3 region: CASSLPGQPQHF. For the CDR3, the DNA is TGTGCCAGCAGCTTGCCGGGTCAGCCCCAGCATTTT.

V and J are TRBV5-1 and TRBJ1-6, with D unresolved. Germline V CDR1 and CDR2: SGHRS, YFSETQ. The germline V and J ends were trimmed by 2 bases and 7 bases, with 13 bases remaining between them. This CDR3 contains 15 residues. Here the CDR3 reads CASSLRAVANSPLHF. The CDR3, as DNA: TGCGCCAGCAGCTTACGGGCCGTAGCGAATTCACCCCTCCACTTT. Drawing the rest from reference TRBV5-1 and TRBJ1-6, the complete variable domain is KAGVTQTPRYLIKTRGQQVTLSCSPISGHRSVSWYQQTPGQGLQFLFEYFSETQRNKGNFPGRFSGRQFSNSRSEMNVSTLELGDSALYLCASSLRAVANSPLHFGNGTRLTVT.

V gene TRBV2 combines with J gene TRBJ1-4; a weak D match, TRBD1 (5 bases). Germline V lookup: CDR1 SNHLY, CDR2 FYNNEI. The length of the CDR3 is 14 residues. Trimming removed 8 bases from V and 7 bases from J, with 17 bases in between. CDR3 in DNA: TGTGCCAGCGGACCGGGACTCGCGGGTGAAAAACTGTTTTTT. It specifies CASGPGLAGEKLFF.

The V and J genes are TRBV4-3 and TRBJ2-3, with 13 bases lining up with TRBD2. CDR3 length: 15 amino acids. J gave up 4 bases and V 4 bases, and 2 bases lay outside the gene matches. CDR1 LGHNA and CDR2 YSLEER come from the germline V gene. CDR3 DNA: TGCGCCAGCAGCCCGACTAGCGGGGGGTCAGATACGCAGTATTTT. This gives the protein CASSPTSGGSDTQYF.

The V and J genes are TRBV7-3 and TRBJ2-1; D is unclear. This CDR3 contains 15 residues. Germline-derived CDR1 and CDR2 are SGHTA and FQGTGA. V lost 2 bases to trimming and J lost 0 bases, with 8 bases between them. CDR3 bases: TGTGCCAGCAGCTTACGGCCTAGCTCCTACAATGAGCAGTTCTTC. Its protein is CASSLRPSSYNEQFF. The full variable domain, completed using reference TRBV7-3 and TRBJ2-1, is GAGVSQTPSNKVTEKGKYVELRCDPISGHTALYWYRQSLGQGPEFLIYFQGTGAADDSGLPNDRFFAVRPEGSVSTLKIQRTERGDSAVYLCASSLRPSSYNEQFFGPGTRLTVL.

The chain recombines TRBV18 with TRBJ1-5; D is perhaps TRBD1 (5 bases). V was trimmed by 2 bases and J by 4 bases, leaving 9 bases between them. Germline V lookup: CDR1 KGHSH, CDR2 LQKENI. CDR3 length: 14 residues. CDR3 loop: CASSPGSGNQPQHF. CDR3 sequence (DNA): TGTGCCAGCTCACCAGGATCAGGGAATCAGCCCCAGCATTTT.

This clone has a handful of counts. The chain links TRBV4-3 to TRBJ2-7, with 7 nucleotides matching TRBD2. The J segment lost 4 bases and the V segment lost 1 base, leaving 7 bases of the junction unmatched. CDR1 and CDR2 from the germline V gene are LGHNA and YSLEER. The CDR3 covers 15 residues. The CDR3, as DNA: TGCGCCAGCAGCCAAGGGGAGGGGAGCCCTTACGAGCAGTACTTC. Amino acid sequence: CASSQGEGSPYEQYF.

CDR3 loop: CATSREGGTPGEQYF. In nucleotides, the CDR3 is TGTGCCACCAGCAGAGAAGGCGGCACTCCGGGCGAGCAGTACTTC. The chain uses TRBV15 and TRBJ2-7, with D uncertain. Germline CDR1 and CDR2: LNHNV and YYDKDF (reference sequence). This CDR3 contains 15 residues. V was cut by 0 bases and J by 6 bases, with 15 bases left in between.

The chain uses TRBV2 and TRBJ1-6; TRBD1 aligns across 9 bases. CDR3 length: 14 amino acids. CDR1 and CDR2 (germline): SNHLY, FYNNEI. V was clipped by 8 bases and J by 13 bases; unmatched bases: 12. CDR3 sequence reads: CASYRDRAPRPLHF. The CDR3 coding sequence is TGTGCCAGCTACCGGGACAGGGCCCCTCGGCCCCTCCACTTT.

The chain employs TRBV9 and TRBJ2-6, with TRBD2 matching over 10 bases. The CDR3 has 14 residues. CDR1 is SGDLS and CDR2 is YYNGEE in the germline V gene. Germline trimming cut 4 bases from V and 12 bases from J; bases unmatched to any gene: 7. CDR3 region: CASSSSGGAGVLTF. DNA for the CDR3: TGTGCCAGCAGCTCCAGCGGGGGGGCGGGCGTCCTGACTTTC.

The chain recombines TRBV11-1 with TRBJ2-6; 11 nucleotides align to TRBD2. This CDR3 is built from 19 residues. The germline CDR1 and CDR2 sequences are SGHAT and FQDESV (reference sequence). The V segment lost 5 bases and the J segment 0 bases; nucleotides outside the gene matches: 9. The CDR3 region is CASSQPVTSGGSGANVLTF. CDR3 sequence (DNA): TGTGCCAGCAGCCAGCCCGTTACTAGCGGGGGCTCTGGGGCCAACGTCCTGACTTTC.

The sample holds a few counts of this clone. This chain uses TRBV5-1 with TRBJ2-7; 9 nucleotides agree with TRBD2. Germline CDR1 SGHRS, CDR2 YFSETQ. Germline trimming cut 0 bases from V and 2 bases from J; bases unmatched to any gene: 0. The CDR3 is 14 residues long. CDR3 DNA sequence: TGCGCCAGCAGCTTGGTAGCGGGGGCCTACGAGCAGTACTTC. It is translated as CASSLVAGAYEQYF.

The chain joins TRBV6-5 to TRBJ1-2; D is possibly TRBD1 (6 bases). CDR1 MNHEY and CDR2 SVGAGI come from the germline V gene. This CDR3 comprises 15 residues. V lost 7 bases to trimming and J lost 5 bases, with 20 bases between them. The CDR3 here is CASTAGGRLRYGYTF. CDR3 nucleotide sequence: TGTGCCAGCACTGCGGGGGGGCGACTTAGGTATGGCTACACCTTC.

This clone has more than one count but fewer than ten. The chain joins TRBV14 to TRBJ2-7, with 14 bases that match TRBD2. V lost 4 bases, J lost 5 bases, and 4 bases stayed unmatched. Germline V gene sequence: CDR1 SGHDN, CDR2 FVKESK. The length of the CDR3 is 15 residues. CDR3 DNA sequence: TGTGCCAGCAGCCGGACTAGCGGGAGGTCGAACGAGCAGTACTTC. Encoded protein: CASSRTSGRSNEQYF.

CDR3 in amino acids: CASPRDREEGTEAFF. The CDR3 DNA reads as TGTGCCAGCCCCCGGGACAGGGAGGAGGGCACTGAAGCTTTCTTT. The gene calls are TRBV27 and TRBJ1-1; 9 nucleotides line up with TRBD1. Germline assignment: CDR1 MNHEY and CDR2 SMNVEV (reference sequence). The CDR3 has 15 residues. The V segment lost 8 bases and the J segment 4 bases; nucleotides outside the gene matches: 11.

CDR3 residues: CASSFGQTGELFF. CDR3 DNA sequence: TGTGCCAGCAGTTTTGGACAGACTGGGGAGCTGTTTTTT. The chain joins TRBV27 to TRBJ2-2; possible D gene TRBD1, 6 bases. V was cut by 3 bases and J by 8 bases, with 10 bases left in between. Germline loops: CDR1 MNHEY, CDR2 SMNVEV (reference sequence). The CDR3 sequence is 13 residues long.

V is TRBV4-2 and J is TRBJ1-5; D remains unclear. The CDR3 length is 14 residues. Per germline, CDR1 LGHNA and CDR2 YNFKEQ. The V gene lost 4 bases and the J gene lost 0 bases, with 7 bases spanning the gap. CDR3 in DNA: TGTGCCAGCAGCCCCCACAGTAGCAATCAGCCCCAGCATTTT. It yields the protein CASSPHSSNQPQHF.